This T cell receptor (beta chain) is from a study of blood T cell repertoires in COVID-19. This CDR3 has 14 residues. Germline-derived CDR1 and CDR2 are SGHDN and FVKESK. V was clipped by 1 base and J by 11 bases, with 15 bases between them. The Seattle site enrolled patients during active infection and followed them longitudinally. Data came from immunoSEQ multiplex PCR; TCRdb stores just in-frame clones and leaves some out. The data show more than 300,000 clones, with 85% to 90% seen just once and roughly 1% held by the top ten. This TCR was recovered from a woman between 40 and 55 years old with COVID-19, enrolled during active disease. The rearrangement joins TRBV14 to TRBJ1-3; D ambiguous. The material sequenced was peripheral blood. The CDR3 bases are TGTGCCAGCAGCCAAGTCAGTTCCTGGCCCCCCATATATTTT. Translation gives CASSQVSSWPPIYF. The full variable domain, in which reference TRBV14 and TRBJ1-3 provide the parts outside the CDR3, is EAGVTQFPSHSVIEKGQTVTLRCDPISGHDNLYWYRRVMGKEIKFLLHFVKESKQDESGMPNNRFLAERTGGTYSTLKVQPAELEDSGVYFCASSQVSSWPPIYFGEGSWLTVV.